The 23 T cell receptor beta chains below all came from one sample that was sequenced in a study of shared clonotypes between healthy human individuals. Repertoires were generated with immunoSEQ multiplex PCR, while TCRdb's copy carries only in-frame clones and drops some. The sample has roughly 700,000 clones; about 74% are singletons. The sequenced material came from memory CD4+ T cells sorted from blood. The subset was: CD45RA-negative fraction. These receptors originate from a woman in her thirties in good health.

The chain has TRBV19 and TRBJ2-5; 9 bases fit TRBD1. The CDR3 has 15 amino acids. J lost 5 bases, V lost 5 bases, and 9 bases had no gene match. Germline V CDR1 and CDR2: LNHDA, SQIVND (reference sequence). The CDR3 is CASSGTGILRETQYF. The CDR3 DNA is TGTGCCAGTAGTGGGACAGGGATATTACGTGAGACCCAGTACTTC.

The V call is TRBV4-2, the J call TRBJ2-1; 9 bases map to TRBD2. V trimming: 4 bases; J trimming: 4 bases; junction bases outside the gene matches: 8. This CDR3 has 16 residues. From germline, CDR1 is LGHNA and CDR2 YNFKEQ. The CDR3 bases are TGTGCCAGCAGCCTCCAGACTAGCGGAGCATACAATGAGCAGTTCTTC. Translating it yields CASSLQTSGAYNEQFF.

The V gene is TRBV18, the J gene TRBJ2-7, with TRBD2 matching over 7 bases. Germline values: CDR1 KGHSH, CDR2 LQKENI. The CDR3 totals 16 residues. The junction had 17 bases not matched to a gene; V was cut back by 5 bases and J by 7 bases. The CDR3 DNA sequence: TGTGCCAGCTCATGGGGGAGGGCCCCCCGGGAGTGGGAGCAGTACTTC. Translation gives CASSWGRAPREWEQYF.

The chain combines TRBV18 with TRBJ1-1, with no clear D. Trimming shortened V by 0 bases and J by 4 bases, and 12 bases separated the two germline ends. The germline V gene encodes CDR1 KGHSH and CDR2 LQKENI. This CDR3 is 15 amino acids long. CDR3 region: CASSPPRVWGTEAFF. The CDR3 DNA is TGTGCCAGCTCACCACCGAGGGTCTGGGGCACTGAAGCTTTCTTT.

This rearrangement joins TRBV28 to TRBJ2-2; 8 bases agree with TRBD2. Germline V gene lookup returns CDR1 MDHEN and CDR2 SYDVKM. Trimming cost V 6 bases and J 4 bases; bases outside gene matches: 10. CDR3 length: 16 residues. As DNA, the CDR3 is TGTGCCAGCAGCCCGCACTCTGCGGGAGGCACCGGGGAGCTGTTTTTT. This sequence encodes CASSPHSAGGTGELFF. Using reference TRBV28 and TRBJ2-2 for the parts outside the CDR3, the full variable domain is DVKVTQSSRYLVKRTGEKVFLECVQDMDHENMFWYRQDPGLGLRLIYFSYDVKMKEKGDIPEGYSVSREKKERFSLILESASTNQTSMYLCASSPHSAGGTGELFFGEGSRLTVL.

CDR3 sequence: CASSHGTDTQYF. The CDR3 DNA reads TGTGCCAGCAGCCACGGGACAGATACGCAGTATTTT. The chain uses TRBV7-8 and TRBJ2-3; D is unresolved. Trimming removed 5 bases from V and 3 bases from J, with 6 bases in between. Germline CDR1 SGHVS, CDR2 FQNEAQ. The CDR3 consists of 12 residues. Variable domain in full (rest from reference TRBV7-8 and TRBJ2-3): GAGVSQSPRYKVAKRGQDVALRCDPISGHVSLFWYQQALGQGPEFLTYFQNEAQLDKSGLPSDRFFAERPEGSVSTLKIQRTQQEDSAVYLCASSHGTDTQYFGPGTRLTVL.

The V and J genes are TRBV5-1 and TRBJ2-7; D is uncertain. The germline gives CDR1 SGHRS, CDR2 YFSETQ. Trimming left V 0 bases short and J 2 bases short, with 9 bases between. The CDR3 runs 14 residues. The CDR3 coding sequence is TGCGCCAGCAGCTTGGCGGCAGGCGCCTACGAGCAGTACTTC. It is translated as CASSLAAGAYEQYF.

The chain uses TRBV9 and TRBJ2-2; D possibly uses TRBD1 or TRBD2 (5 bases each). The V gene lost 0 bases and the J gene lost 4 bases, with 13 bases spanning the gap. The CDR3 is 16 amino acids. Germline V gives CDR1 SGDLS, CDR2 YYNGEE. Here the CDR3 DNA reads TGTGCCAGCAGCGTAGCTCTGGGACCGACCACCGGGGAGCTGTTTTTT. Translating gives CASSVALGPTTGELFF.

The J gene is TRBJ2-1, the V gene TRBV5-6, with no clear D. Germline V gene sequence: CDR1 SGHDT, CDR2 YYEEEE. CDR3 length equals 14 residues. Trimming stripped 3 bases from V and 10 bases from J, with 17 bases between. The CDR3 loop is CASSSSLWLAEQFF. For the CDR3, the DNA is TGTGCCAGCAGCTCATCTCTCTGGCTGGCAGAGCAGTTCTTC.

As DNA, the CDR3 is TGCGCCAGCAGCGTGTCCGGGACTGCGGAGACCCAGTACTTC. This encodes CASSVSGTAETQYF. The chain is built from TRBV4-1 and TRBJ2-5, with D possibly matching TRBD2 (6 bases). The V gene lost 5 bases and the J gene lost 5 bases, with 15 bases spanning the gap. Germline CDR1 and CDR2: MGHRA and YSYEKL. The CDR3 covers 14 residues.

V and J are TRBV19 and TRBJ2-5; D not resolved. Trimming removed 7 bases at V and 3 bases at J, with 6 bases between. The germline gives CDR1 LNHDA, CDR2 SQIVND (reference sequence). This CDR3 is built from 11 residues. Here the CDR3 reads CASTDKETQYF. The CDR3 nucleotides are TGTGCCAGTACGGATAAAGAGACCCAGTACTTC.

This clone was found a few times. This chain links TRBV6-1 with TRBJ1-5; 8 positions agree with TRBD1. J lost 5 bases, V lost 6 bases, and 6 bases had no gene match. Germline assignment: CDR1 MNHNS and CDR2 SASEGT. The CDR3 is made up of 14 amino acids. The CDR3 spells CASSLGTGYQPQHF. The CDR3 DNA sequence: TGTGCCAGCAGCCTTGGGACAGGCTATCAGCCCCAGCATTTT.

As concerns this clone: Other DNA sequences in the same sample also yield this CDR3. The genes are TRBV5-1 and TRBJ2-2; possibly TRBD1 for D (6 bases). The CDR3 consists of 15 residues. Deletions cut 0 bases from V and 2 bases from J, with 8 bases between. The germline V gene encodes CDR1 SGHRS and CDR2 YFSETQ. CDR3 loop: CASSLAQGNTGELFF. As DNA, the CDR3 is TGCGCCAGCAGCTTGGCACAGGGAAACACCGGGGAGCTGTTTTTT.

The V gene is TRBV6-1, the J gene TRBJ2-7; D might be TRBD2 (6 bases). Trimming removed 1 base at V and 0 bases at J, with 19 bases between. This CDR3 region has 18 residues. The germline gives CDR1 MNHNS, CDR2 SASEGT. The CDR3 loop is CASSEEPAGTLSSYEQYF. CDR3 coding DNA: TGTGCCAGCAGTGAAGAGCCAGCCGGGACTCTAAGCTCCTACGAGCAGTACTTC.

This chain links TRBV14 with TRBJ2-3; maybe TRBD2 (6 bases). The germline gives CDR1 SGHDN, CDR2 FVKESK. The CDR3 consists of 14 residues. The V end lost 5 bases, the J end lost 5 bases, and 14 bases lay between the germline ends. The CDR3 spells CASSRDSYIDTQYF. DNA for the CDR3: TGTGCCAGCAGCAGGGACTCATACATAGATACGCAGTATTTT. Full variable domain (rest looked up from reference TRBV14 and TRBJ2-3): EAGVTQFPSHSVIEKGQTVTLRCDPISGHDNLYWYRRVMGKEIKFLLHFVKESKQDESGMPNNRFLAERTGGTYSTLKVQPAELEDSGVYFCASSRDSYIDTQYFGPGTRLTVL.

The V gene is TRBV4-1, the J gene TRBJ2-4; D may be TRBD1 or TRBD2 (5 bases each). Germline V gene data show CDR1 as MGHRA and CDR2 as YSYEKL. CDR3 length equals 17 residues. Trimming removed 1 base at V and 1 base at J, with 14 bases between. This CDR3 reads CASSQGHGTGAKNIQYF. CDR3 coding DNA: TGCGCCAGCAGCCAAGGTCACGGGACGGGGGCCAAAAACATTCAGTACTTC.

V usage is TRBV6-1 and J usage is TRBJ2-3; D gene ambiguous. The V end was cut by 5 bases, the J end by 9 bases, with 18 bases between. CDR1 is MNHNS, CDR2 SASEGT, per germline. The CDR3 loop spans 14 amino acids. CDR3 nucleotide sequence: TGTGCCAGCAGTCCAACGGGCCAGGTGGGCACGCAGTATTTT. The encoded protein is CASSPTGQVGTQYF.

Here the CDR3 reads CASSDWGTSYEQYF. CDR3 coding DNA: TGTGCCAGCAGTGATTGGGGGACGAGCTACGAGCAGTACTTC. The chain employs TRBV6-1 and TRBJ2-7; D could derive from TRBD1 or TRBD2 (5 bases each). Germline V CDR1 and CDR2: MNHNS, SASEGT. The CDR3 extends over 14 amino acids. Trimming cost V 3 bases and J 3 bases, with 12 bases left between them.

The sample holds a few counts of this clone. The chain joins TRBV7-9 to TRBJ2-5, with 11 bases lining up with TRBD2. Unmatched junction bases numbered 9, after V lost 8 bases and J lost 4 bases. The CDR3 length is 15 residues. From germline, CDR1 is SEHNR and CDR2 FQNEAQ (reference sequence). The CDR3 region is CASRNVAGGGETQYF. CDR3 DNA: TGTGCCAGCCGAAACGTAGCGGGAGGGGGAGAGACCCAGTACTTC.

This sequence joins TRBV6-1 and TRBJ1-5; TRBD1 might be the D (6 bases). V lost 6 bases, J lost 7 bases, and 16 bases lay in between. Germline V gene sequence: CDR1 MNHNS, CDR2 SASEGT. The CDR3 runs to 14 residues. CDR3 residues: CASRREQGIQPQHF. CDR3 coding DNA: TGTGCCAGCAGAAGAGAACAGGGAATACAGCCCCAGCATTTT.

This sequence joins TRBV28 and TRBJ1-4, with TRBD1 identical over 10 bases. With 6 bases clipped from V and 11 bases from J, the junction kept 21 bases outside the gene matches. Germline loops: CDR1 MDHEN, CDR2 SYDVKM. CDR3 length: 18 residues. The CDR3 protein is CASRELTGGSQQSGKLFF. CDR3 DNA: TGTGCCAGCAGAGAACTGACAGGGGGCTCCCAACAGTCGGGGAAACTGTTTTTT.

This clone occurred once. The V gene is TRBV27, the J gene TRBJ2-1; 10 nucleotides agree with TRBD2. Germline loops: CDR1 MNHEY, CDR2 SMNVEV (reference sequence). Trimming took 6 bases from V and 0 from J; bases not matched to a gene: 11. The CDR3 extends over 18 amino acids. This CDR3 reads CASRGKGLAMSSYNEQFF. The DNA for the CDR3 is TGTGCCAGCAGGGGAAAGGGACTAGCGATGAGCTCCTACAATGAGCAGTTCTTC.

The J gene is TRBJ1-2, the V gene TRBV5-5; 8 bases agree with TRBD1. The CDR3 is 15 amino acids. With 9 bases clipped from V and 8 bases from J, the junction kept 18 bases outside the gene matches. Per germline, CDR1 SGHKS and CDR2 YYEKEE (reference sequence). The CDR3 loop is CATTGGQTPSYGYTF. CDR3 DNA sequence: TGTGCCACCACAGGGGGGCAGACCCCTTCCTACGGCTACACCTTC.